These 18 T cell receptor beta chains came from one sample sequenced in a study of T cells of healthy individuals listed by TCRdb under 2018. Library construction relied on 5' RACE. Sequencing was performed on an Illumina MiSeq. TCRdb reworked the public reads: Q25 trimming with fastp, MiXCR clone assembly, productive beta chains retained. Each entry is one CDR3 protein sequence, shown with its most common DNA and genes. Across this sample there are more than 85,000 distinct CDR3 sequences, with roughly 18% seen only once. The top ten clonotypes cover more than 5.5% of the sample. Every receptor here comes from a human donor in good health.

The rearrangement joins TRBV6-6 to TRBJ2-3; TRBD1 agrees at 8 bases. The CDR3 contains 19 residues. J gave up 0 bases and V 4 bases, and 15 bases lay outside the gene matches. CDR1 is MNHNY and CDR2 is SVGAGI in the germline V gene (reference sequence). The CDR3 spells CASSWGQDVPGQSTDTQYF. CDR3 nucleotides: TGTGCCAGCAGTTGGGGACAGGACGTACCGGGACAAAGCACAGATACGCAGTATTTT.

This clonotype was counted a few times. V gene TRBV20-1 combines with J gene TRBJ1-1; D is uncertain. Trimming removed 3 bases from V and 7 bases from J, with 21 bases in between. CDR3 length: 15 residues. Germline lookup yields CDR1 DFQATT and CDR2 SNEGSKA (reference sequence). In DNA form, the CDR3 reads TGCAGTGCTAGGCTCCCGACGGAGAAGAACGGTGAAGCTTTCTTT. Protein: CSARLPTEKNGEAFF.

This clonotype showed up just a few times. The chain has TRBV13 and TRBJ2-7; 10 nucleotides agree with TRBD1. V gave up 5 bases and J gave up 2 bases; unmatched junction bases: 9. Germline V CDR1 and CDR2: PRHDT, FYEKMQ (reference sequence). The CDR3 runs to 16 residues. CDR3 sequence reads: CASSPQSGQGAYEQYF. The CDR3 DNA reads as TGTGCCAGCAGCCCACAGTCCGGACAGGGGGCCTACGAGCAGTACTTC.

In this sample, this clonotype turned up many times. This chain joins TRBV3-1 and TRBJ1-1, with 7 bases fitting TRBD1. V lost 2 bases to trimming and J lost 5 bases; unmatched junction nucleotides: 14. Per the germline V gene, CDR1 is LGHDT and CDR2 is YNNKEL (reference sequence). The CDR3 spans 17 residues. CDR3 DNA: TGTGCCAGCAGCCAAAATCCAGGGGGGTTTTGGGGTACTGAAGCTTTCTTT. Translated: CASSQNPGGFWGTEAFF.

This clonotype was observed a few times. This sequence joins TRBV5-1 and TRBJ1-1; 9 nucleotides match TRBD1. The V gene end was trimmed by 0 bases and the J gene end by 10 bases; junction bases not matched to a gene: 7. Germline CDR1 is SGHRS and CDR2 is YFSETQ. This CDR3 is built from 14 residues. The CDR3 protein is CASSLGTGEKRAFF. The CDR3 nucleotides are TGCGCCAGCAGCTTGGGGACAGGGGAGAAGCGAGCTTTCTTT.

As for this clonotype: Being one base from a much bigger clone, this may be a read error. The V call is TRBV5-4, the J call TRBJ2-1; 12 bases are shared with TRBD2. Germline CDR1 and CDR2: SGHNT and YYREEE (reference sequence). J was trimmed by 3 bases and V by 4 bases; bases with no gene match: 2. The CDR3 is made up of 15 amino acids. The CDR3: CASSVTSGGYNEQFF. CDR3 DNA sequence: TGTGCCAGCAGCGTGACTAGCGGGGGCTACAATGAGCAGTTCTTC.

The J gene is TRBJ1-5, the V gene TRBV2; no definite D call. The CDR3 runs 13 residues. Germline V gives CDR1 SNHLY, CDR2 FYNNEI. Between the trimmed V and J ends, which lost 6 bases and 5 bases, there was a span of 11 bases. In DNA, the CDR3 is TGTGCCAGCAGAAGGGATGGGGATCAGCCCCAGCATTTT. As protein: CASRRDGDQPQHF.

In the case of this clonotype: One base away lies a much larger clone, so this may be a sequencing read error. The rearrangement joins TRBV10-3 to TRBJ2-1; possibly TRBD2 for D (6 bases). Trimming pared 8 bases from V and 4 bases from J, leaving 24 bases between. Germline CDR1 ENHRY, CDR2 SYGVKD. The CDR3 sequence is 17 residues long. In nucleotides, the CDR3 is TGTGCCATCGGCGAAGACCCGGGACTTGGTTTTTACAATGAGCAGTTCTTC. It yields the protein CAIGEDPGLGFYNEQFF.

This CDR3 reads CASSLLGGGPRETQYF. The DNA of the CDR3 is TGTGCCAGCAGTTTATTAGGGGGCGGACCCAGGGAGACCCAGTACTTC. J is TRBJ2-5 and V is TRBV9; 7 positions agree with TRBD1. Trimming took 5 bases from V and 5 from J; bases not matched to a gene: 15. CDR3 length: 16 residues. Germline V CDR1 and CDR2: SGDLS, YYNGEE.

This clonotype has more than one count but fewer than ten. The V gene is TRBV20-1, the J gene TRBJ2-5; D is perhaps TRBD2 (6 bases). Germline V gene lookup returns CDR1 DFQATT and CDR2 SNEGSKA (reference sequence). The CDR3 length is 12 residues. V lost 6 bases and J 0 bases, leaving 8 bases between the germline ends. CDR3 region: CSARDYQETQYF. The CDR3 DNA follows: TGCAGTGCCAGGGACTACCAAGAGACCCAGTACTTC.

This clonotype came up many times. Written as DNA, the CDR3 is TGTGCCTGGAGCGTGGGGGGGGCCTACGAGCAGTACTTC. Translation: CAWSVGGAYEQYF. The chain uses TRBV30 and TRBJ2-7; 7 bases are shared with TRBD2. Losses at the gene ends were 3 bases for V and 2 bases for J; bases not matched to a gene: 4. CDR3 length: 13 amino acids. CDR1 and CDR2 (germline): GTSNPN, SVGIG (reference sequence).

V gene TRBV7-2 combines with J gene TRBJ1-5; 9 bases line up with TRBD1. This CDR3 comprises 14 residues. Germline assignment: CDR1 SGHTA and CDR2 FQGNSA. V lost 5 bases, J lost 6 bases, and 5 bases stayed unmatched. Here the CDR3 DNA reads TGTGCCAGCAGCCGGACAGGGGTTGGTCAGCCCCAGCATTTT. Translating gives CASSRTGVGQPQHF.

This clonotype was counted a few times. The gene calls are TRBV6-5 and TRBJ1-2, with 8 bases aligning to TRBD1. Germline trimming cut 5 bases from V and 5 bases from J; bases unmatched to any gene: 7. This CDR3 spans 14 amino acids. Per the germline V gene, CDR1 is MNHEY and CDR2 is SVGAGI. This CDR3 reads CASSAGTGGYGYTF. CDR3 coding DNA: TGTGCCAGCAGTGCCGGGACAGGAGGATATGGCTACACCTTC.

This clonotype was seen only a few times. V usage is TRBV28 and J usage is TRBJ2-1; 9 bases line up with TRBD2. There are 14 residues in the CDR3. V lost 2 bases and J lost 9; bases outside the gene matches: 5. The germline V gene encodes CDR1 MDHEN and CDR2 SYDVKM. CDR3 coding DNA: TGTGCCAGCAGTTTAAGGCGGGAGGGCGTTGAGCAGTTCTTC. It encodes CASSLRREGVEQFF.

This clonotype was detected many times. The rearrangement uses TRBV28 and TRBJ1-2, with a tentative D call TRBD1 (5 bases). The germline V gene encodes CDR1 MDHEN and CDR2 SYDVKM. CDR3 length equals 12 residues. The V and J ends lost 6 bases and 8 bases respectively, with 13 bases between them. The CDR3 DNA is TGTGCCAGCAGCCGACAGCCTGCGGGCTACACCTTC. Encoded protein: CASSRQPAGYTF.

This clonotype appeared many times. The genes are TRBV4-1 and TRBJ2-7; perhaps D is TRBD1 or TRBD2 (7 bases each). Trimming took off 0 bases at V and 2 bases at J, with 23 bases between the two ends. The CDR3 is 19 residues long. Germline CDR1 is MGHRA and CDR2 is YSYEKL. CDR3 DNA: TGCGCCAGCAGCCAAGAAAGGCGGGGGACCTGGACAGGAACCTACGAGCAGTACTTC. Residues: CASSQERRGTWTGTYEQYF.

This clonotype was counted once. The rearrangement joins TRBV20-1 to TRBJ1-1, with TRBD1 matching over 9 bases. Germline V lookup: CDR1 DFQATT, CDR2 SNEGSKA (reference sequence). The CDR3 is 14 residues long. After removal of 3 bases from V and 1 base from J, the junction contained 3 bases not matched to a gene. CDR3 DNA sequence: TGCAGTGCTAGTGAGGGACAGGGGAACACTGAAGCTTTCTTT. Amino acids: CSASEGQGNTEAFF.

The gene calls are TRBV28 and TRBJ1-3; D possibly corresponds to TRBD1 (5 bases). The V gene lost 5 bases and the J gene lost 0 bases, with 23 bases spanning the gap. Germline CDR1 is MDHEN and CDR2 is SYDVKM. CDR3 length: 19 residues. The CDR3: CASSPGGQWGLFSGNTIYF. The DNA for the CDR3 is TGTGCCAGCAGTCCCGGAGGCCAGTGGGGCTTATTCTCTGGAAACACCATATATTTT.